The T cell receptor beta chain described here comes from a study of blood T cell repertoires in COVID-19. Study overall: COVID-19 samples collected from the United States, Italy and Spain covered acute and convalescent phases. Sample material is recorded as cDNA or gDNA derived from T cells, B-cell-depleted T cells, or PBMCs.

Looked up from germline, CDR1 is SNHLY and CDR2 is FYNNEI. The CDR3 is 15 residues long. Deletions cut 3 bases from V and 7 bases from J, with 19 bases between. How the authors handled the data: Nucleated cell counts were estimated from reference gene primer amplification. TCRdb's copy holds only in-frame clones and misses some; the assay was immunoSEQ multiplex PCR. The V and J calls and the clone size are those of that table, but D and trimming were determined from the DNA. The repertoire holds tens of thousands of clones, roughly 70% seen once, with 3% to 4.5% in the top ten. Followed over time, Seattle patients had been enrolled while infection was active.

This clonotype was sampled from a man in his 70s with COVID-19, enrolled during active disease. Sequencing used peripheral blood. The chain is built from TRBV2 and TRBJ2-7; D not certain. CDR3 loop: CASSDKAGPTWEQYF. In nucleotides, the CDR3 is TGTGCCAGCAGTGATAAGGCAGGCCCAACGTGGGAGCAGTACTTC.